The T cell receptor beta chain under discussion was sequenced for a study of siplizumab effects on memory and regulatory T cells. The germline V gene has CDR1 MNHNY and CDR2 SVGAGI (reference sequence). V lost 0 bases and J 3 bases, leaving 12 bases between the germline ends. The CDR3 is made up of 15 amino acids. Each sample yielded about 10^5 assayed TCR templates. TCRdb's copy holds only in-frame clones and misses some; the assay was immunoSEQ multiplex PCR. Of roughly 92,000 clones in the sample, around 94% were seen once. This clone showed up just once. As yet, its antigen is unknown. General observations from the study: Tregs proliferating in siplizumab cultures lacked confirmation of their suppressive function. Naive T cells looked more diverse than memory cells, and they looked like major contributors to the alloresponse. Assignment to unstimulated subsets succeeded for only a minor fraction of the alloreactive clones.

The sequence was obtained from a human donor in good health. The rearrangement links TRBV6-6 to TRBJ2-7; D unclear. Source material: non-Treg CD4+ T cells sorted from blood. CDR3 in amino acids: CASSYSTVRVYEQYF. In nucleotides, the CDR3 is TGTGCCAGCAGTTACTCGACCGTCAGAGTCTACGAGCAGTACTTC.